This TCR beta chain was obtained from a study of shared clonotypes between healthy human individuals (dated by TCRdb to about 2020). With respect to the entire study: A few men and a couple of women, aged 18 to 49 years, made up the cohort. Per donor, three plates each were used for CD4 naive and CD4 memory, two for CD8 naive, and one for CD8 memory. To estimate repertoire size and how much clonotype sharing occurs between individuals, the study deeply sequenced the blood TCR repertoires of several healthy adults. To increase sequencing depth and limit assay-specific biases, different laboratories used diverse techniques to prepare libraries and sequence TCR repertoires. Leukapheresis yielded between about 0.85 and 10 billion PBMCs per donor. On the study overall, not on this receptor specifically: Even with the large sequencing depth, rarefaction of the sorted-subset datasets indicated that sequencing was incomplete. Sharing across a handful of donors was observed for about 5% of naive CD4, under 4% of naive CD8, about 2.3% of memory CD4, and roughly 0.43% of memory CD8 clonotypes. Compared with non-shared clonotypes, clonotypes shared by all four sorted-subset donors had higher generation probabilities. Because the study included only a small number of donors, the genetic and exposure-history diversity represented was limited. Pairwise subsampling led to the expectation that sequencing depth would affect the degree of clonotype sharing among donors. Sampling was restricted to blood, and TCR repertoires in tissue are likely to differ from TCR repertoires in blood. Estimated clonotype richness was generally larger for naive than for memory subsets.

TCR CDR3 regions were amplified from genomic DNA by multiplex PCR using the deep immunoSEQ assay. Genomic DNA extracted from each cell subset was distributed evenly over all wells of several immunoSEQ 96-well plates, and each plate served as one replicate. For sorted subsets, each replicate PCR was loaded with 150 to 250 ng genomic DNA, equivalent to 25,000 to 35,000 T cell genomes. The purified libraries were quantified using a Qubit 3.0 fluorometer, sized with a Bioanalyzer 2100, and then quantified again using the KAPA Library Quantification kit. Every immunoSEQ 96-well plate was sequenced on a dedicated single-read 150-cycle Illumina NextSeq 550 flow cell. Concerning the study's data processing: Because the immunoSEQ output included only junctional sequences and no quality scores, the filtering could not be the same as the filtering used for full-length reads. Sequences were annotated with PyIR, a Python wrapper for IgBLAST v1.9, using IMGT germline references to assign V/J genes and CDR3. Reads were filtered out if the reads had weak V/J assignments (E-value above 1e-6), no CDR3, stop codons, out-of-frame junctions, or ambiguous translated residues. V3J clonotypes were defined as sequences sharing an identical inferred V gene, J gene, and CDR3 amino acid sequence. Percentage overlap between repertoires was calculated by dividing the number of shared unique clonotypes by the size of the smaller repertoire. Richness of each repertoire was evaluated using RTK rarefaction, the Chao1 estimator, and Recon v2.1 estimates of unobserved clonotypes. Generation probabilities for all TCRbeta clonotypes obtained by the gDNA method from a few donors were computed using OLGA. TCRdb limited this immuneACCESS table to in-frame rearrangements with V and J called. A share of clones is missing; checked studies link under half to unresolved V genes, and the rest is unexplained. The D gene and trimming were derived from the DNA, and the V and J assignments and clone size from that table. Across this sample there are about 330,000 clones, with roughly 70% seen only once. The top ten clones comprise approximately 10% of the sample.

Donors were healthy HIV-negative adults with no recently reported acute infections or vaccinations. All donors were Caucasian adults living in Nashville, Tennessee, USA. CD4+ T cells were enriched by magnetic negative selection, after which naive cells were positively selected on CD45RA and the negative fraction was taken as the memory subset. Blood was collected by leukapheresis, and PBMCs were isolated by Ficoll-Histopaque density gradient centrifugation and then cryopreserved in liquid nitrogen vapor phase. Purity and quantity of every magnetically sorted T cell population were checked by analytical flow cytometry. Each sorted fraction had its genomic DNA isolated and then quantified by UV absorbance on a Nanodrop 2000c. Of note for this clone: Its antigen remains undetermined. No per-base quality is available; no much larger clone lies one base away.

The sequence was collected from a man aged 30 to 45 in good health. The sequencing input was memory CD4+ T cells sorted from blood. What the cell subset or site label conveys for this sample: CD45RA-negative fraction.

The DNA sequence reads TGTGCCAGCAGGTACCCATGGGAGGAGACCCAGTACTTC. This sequence encodes CASRYPWEETQYF. The chain is assembled from TRBV6-5 and TRBJ2-5; tentative D gene TRBD2, with 5 bases matching. Trimming removed 6 bases from V and 5 bases from J, leaving 13 bases between the germline ends. Reading from cysteine to phenylalanine, the CDR3 counts 13 amino acids. Only CDR3 DNA remains: 39 bases, in frame from the first base. Via the germline V gene, CDR1 is MNHEY and CDR2 SVGAGI.